This is a list of T cell receptor beta chains from one sample in a study of response to subunit inactivated influenza vaccine. TCRdb called the RT-PCR reads again in MiXCR, with one record for every CDR3 protein. The sample comprises around 530,000 distinct CDR3 sequences, roughly 12% of which are singletons, and roughly 10% rests with the top ten. The sample in question was PBMCs from blood, obtained on the day of vaccination. These receptors all stem from a man in his fifties or sixties who received an inactivated influenza vaccine. CDR3s include the opening cysteine and the closing phenylalanine or tryptophan. Fields, in order: D gene, J gene, clone size, V gene, CDR3 protein, CDR3 DNA. The D gene is left open where the match is weak. Rows may omit the clone size; those that give it use once, few, many or a size class.

>TRBD1|TRBJ1-4|many|TRBV9
CASSSGDRGGSNEKLFF
TGTGCCAGCAGCTCTGGTGACAGGGGTGGCTCTAATGAAAAACTGTTTTTT
>TRBD1|TRBJ2-7|many|TRBV3-1
CASSQTGWDYEQYF
TGTGCCAGCAGCCAGACAGGGTGGGACTACGAGCAGTACTTC
>TRBD2|TRBJ2-1|many|TRBV12-3/TRBV12-4
CASSRTSGIGEQFF
TGTGCCAGCAGCAGGACTAGCGGGATAGGTGAGCAGTTCTTC
>TRBD2|TRBJ2-7|-|TRBV7-2
CASSISSGSHHEQYF
TGTGCCAGCAGCATCTCTAGCGGGAGTCACCACGAGCAGTACTTC
>TRBD1|TRBJ2-4|many|TRBV5-1
CASSLPGQGAKNIQYF
TGCGCCAGCAGCCTTCCGGGACAGGGGGCCAAAAACATTCAGTACTTC
>-|TRBJ2-7|few|TRBV6-5
CASSYSQLYHEQYF
TGTGCCAGCAGTTACTCGCAGCTATACCACGAGCAGTACTTC
>TRBD1|TRBJ1-2|-|TRBV20-1
CSASAKGTGGLDGYTF
TGCAGTGCTAGTGCCAAGGGGACAGGGGGACTTGATGGCTACACCTTC
>-|TRBJ1-6|-|TRBV5-1
CASSLSNQYNSLLHF
TGCGCCAGCAGCTTGTCTAATCAGTATAATTCACTCCTCCACTTT
>-|TRBJ2-1|-|TRBV11-2
CASSFRGNERYEQFF
TGTGCCAGCAGCTTTCGCGGGAACGAGAGGTATGAGCAGTTCTTC
>TRBD1|TRBJ1-6|many|TRBV7-2
CASSFGQAGVSPLHF
TGTGCCAGCAGCTTTGGACAGGCGGGGGTTTCACCCCTCCACTTT
>TRBD2|TRBJ2-3|few|TRBV6-2/TRBV6-3
CASSTGTNTDTQYF
TGTGCCAGCAGTACCGGGACTAACACAGATACGCAGTATTTT
>-|TRBJ1-2|few|TRBV11-2
CASSLVGGGKVYGYTF
TGTGCCAGCAGCTTAGTAGGGGGTGGAAAAGTCTATGGCTACACCTTC
>-|TRBJ2-7|-|TRBV6-1
CASRTNPAPSYEQYF
TGTGCCAGCAGAACTAATCCTGCACCCTCCTACGAGCAGTACTTC
>TRBD1|TRBJ2-5|-|TRBV5-1
CASSPKTGGSETQYF
TGCGCCAGCAGCCCAAAAACAGGGGGCAGCGAGACCCAGTACTTC
>TRBD2|TRBJ2-4|many|TRBV27
CASRRWASGGKNIQYF
TGTGCCAGCAGGAGGTGGGCGAGCGGGGGAAAAAACATTCAGTACTTC
>-|TRBJ1-3|few|TRBV5-1
CASSLAGVRSGNTIYF
TGCGCCAGCAGCTTGGCAGGGGTCCGCTCTGGAAACACCATATATTTT
>TRBD1|TRBJ1-2|few|TRBV6-1
CASSDLRTGMGGYTF
TGTGCCAGCAGTGACCTAAGGACAGGGATGGGTGGCTACACCTTC
>TRBD2|TRBJ2-5|-|TRBV12-3/TRBV12-4
CASSSRLAGKETQYF
TGTGCCAGCAGTTCAAGACTAGCGGGGAAAGAGACCCAGTACTTC
>-|TRBJ1-1|-|TRBV9
CASSVVNTEAFF
TGTGCCAGCAGCGTAGTCAACACTGAAGCTTTCTTT
>-|TRBJ2-6|few|TRBV4-3
CASSQDKYSGANVLTF
TGCGCCAGCAGCCAAGATAAGTACTCTGGGGCCAACGTCCTGACTTTC
>-|TRBJ2-5|-|TRBV3-1
CASSQALGTQYF
TGTGCCAGCAGCCAAGCTCTTGGGACCCAGTACTTC
>-|TRBJ2-7|few|TRBV27
CASSLAAFSSYEQYF
TGTGCCAGCAGTCTGGCGGCCTTTAGCTCCTACGAGCAGTACTTC
>-|TRBJ1-1|-|TRBV7-9
CASSLQWGGEAFF
TGTGCCAGCAGCCTACAATGGGGGGGAGAAGCTTTCTTT
>-|TRBJ1-2|-|TRBV9
CASSSLGPNYGYTF
TGTGCCAGCAGCTCTCTCGGACCCAACTATGGCTACACCTTC
>-|TRBJ2-1|few|TRBV5-4
CASSLTGKYNEQFF
TGTGCCAGCAGCCTGACCGGGAAATACAATGAGCAGTTCTTC
>TRBD2|TRBJ2-1|few|TRBV12-3/TRBV12-4
CASRGTSGRTNEQFF
TGTGCCAGCAGGGGGACTAGCGGGAGGACCAATGAGCAGTTCTTC
>TRBD1|TRBJ1-1|few|TRBV5-1
CASSLEGQGRTEAFF
TGCGCCAGCAGCTTGGAGGGACAGGGAAGAACTGAAGCTTTCTTT
>TRBD2|TRBJ2-3|few|TRBV20-1
CSASPSGSTDTQYF
TGCAGTGCTAGTCCTAGCGGGTCCACAGATACGCAGTATTTT
>TRBD1|TRBJ1-1|-|TRBV10-2
CASKDRVPNTEAFF
TGCGCCAGCAAGGACAGGGTCCCGAACACTGAAGCTTTCTTT
>-|TRBJ1-1|-|TRBV29-1
CSVEGLQGVFETEAFF
TGCAGCGTTGAAGGGTTGCAGGGAGTGTTCGAAACTGAAGCTTTCTTT
>TRBD1|TRBJ2-7|-|TRBV5-1
CASSLGTGGDYEQYF
TGCGCCAGCAGCTTGGGGACAGGGGGAGACTACGAGCAGTACTTC
>TRBD1|TRBJ2-4|few|TRBV4-1
CASSRLPGTGISIQYF
TGCGCCAGCAGCCGCCTACCTGGGACAGGGATTTCCATTCAGTACTTC
>-|TRBJ1-4|many|TRBV20-1
CSARALGEKLFF
TGCAGTGCTAGAGCCTTGGGCGAAAAACTGTTTTTT